This TCR beta chain emerged from a study of T cells in Graves' hyperthyroidism and ophthalmopathy. Study information: Peripheral blood sampling occurred at initial diagnosis, before any treatment. Study results and limitations: By a 13 V-J model, ophthalmopathy was set apart from stable hyperthyroidism.

Amplified regions were TCR beta CDR3 sequences from RNA transcripts. The primer set for the first-round RT-PCR of the TCR CDR3 was HTBI. TCRdb re-analysed the multiplex PCR reads in MiXCR, keeping a single row per CDR3 protein. This table has 110,000 to 150,000 distinct CDR3 sequences, around 20% appearing once. In the case of this clonotype: The target antigen is unknown.

Germline-derived CDR1 and CDR2 are MNHEY and SMNVEV (reference sequence). Trimming took off 4 bases at V and 1 base at J, with 13 bases between the two ends. This CDR3 region has 15 residues. In patients aged 18 to 65, hyperthyroidism was newly diagnosed, with duration under 2 months. Extraction of PBMCs used roughly 10 ml of fresh peripheral blood. The source is a woman aged 50 to 60 with Graves' hyperthyroidism that later progressed to Graves' ophthalmopathy. The material sequenced was blood. The chain recombines TRBV27 with TRBJ1-1; D remains unclear. The CDR3 DNA reads TGTGCCAGCAGTTGGGTCCGGACGGGGAACACTGAAGCTTTCTTT. This codes for CASSWVRTGNTEAFF.